This entry features one T cell receptor (beta chain) sequence. Antigen: not known. The source of the sample is a study of T cell responses to AZD1222 COVID-19 vaccine. Background on the study: It was second doses at about 4 or about 12 weeks that were pooled.

Study conclusions and caveats: Recipients of AZD1222 seropositive at baseline numbered only 5 to 7. Two doses of AZD1222 preceded a rise in Spike-specific TCR breadth and depth.

V lost 4 bases, J lost 1 base, and 13 bases lay in between. In germline, CDR1 is LGHNA, CDR2 YSLEER. This CDR3 spans 15 amino acids. Data came from immunoSEQ multiplex PCR; TCRdb stores just in-frame clones and leaves some out. The sample comprises 55,000 to 90,000 clones, 84% of which are singletons, and around 9.8% rests with the top ten. This receptor was taken from an adult in good health. The sample in question was peripheral blood, obtained on day 0 of AZD1222 vaccination. This chain joins TRBV4-3 and TRBJ1-1; possibly TRBD1 for D (5 bases). Here the CDR3 reads CASSLLGAGNTEAFF. The CDR3 nucleotides read TGCGCCAGCAGCCTTTTAGGGGCGGGGAACACTGAAGCTTTCTTT.